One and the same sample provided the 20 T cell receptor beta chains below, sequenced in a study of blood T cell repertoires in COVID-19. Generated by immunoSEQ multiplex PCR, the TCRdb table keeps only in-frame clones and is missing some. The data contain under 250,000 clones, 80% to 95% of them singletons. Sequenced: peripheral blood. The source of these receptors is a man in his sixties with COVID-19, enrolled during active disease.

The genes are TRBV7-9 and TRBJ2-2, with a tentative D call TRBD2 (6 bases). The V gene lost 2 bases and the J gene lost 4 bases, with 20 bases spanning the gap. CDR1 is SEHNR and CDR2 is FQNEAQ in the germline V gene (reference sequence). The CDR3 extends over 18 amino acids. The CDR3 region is CASSLLGGVSYFTGELFF. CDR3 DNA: TGTGCCAGCAGCTTACTGGGCGGGGTTTCTTATTTCACCGGGGAGCTGTTTTTT.

The chain's CDR3 is CASGRRVQETQYF. CDR3 sequence (DNA): TGTGCCAGTGGCCGGCGGGTCCAAGAGACCCAGTACTTC. The chain links TRBV27 to TRBJ2-5, with TRBD2 as a possible D gene (5 bases). The length of the CDR3 is 13 residues. Germline-derived CDR1 and CDR2 are MNHEY and SMNVEV (reference sequence). Trimming took off 9 bases at V and 1 base at J, with 12 bases between the two ends.

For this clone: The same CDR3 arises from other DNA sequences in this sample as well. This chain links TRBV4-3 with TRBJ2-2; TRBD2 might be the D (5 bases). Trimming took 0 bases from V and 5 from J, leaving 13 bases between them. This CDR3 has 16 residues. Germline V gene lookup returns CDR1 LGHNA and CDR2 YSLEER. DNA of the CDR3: TGCGCCAGCAGCCAAGATCGGTTAGCGAGGACCGGGGAGCTGTTTTTT. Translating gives CASSQDRLARTGELFF.

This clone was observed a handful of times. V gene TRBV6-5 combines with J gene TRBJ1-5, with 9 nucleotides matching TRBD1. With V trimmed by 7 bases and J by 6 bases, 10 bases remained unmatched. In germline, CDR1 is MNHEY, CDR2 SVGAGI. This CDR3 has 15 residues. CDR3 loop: CASIRDRVGGQPQHF. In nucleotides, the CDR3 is TGTGCCAGCATACGGGACAGGGTTGGGGGTCAGCCCCAGCATTTT.

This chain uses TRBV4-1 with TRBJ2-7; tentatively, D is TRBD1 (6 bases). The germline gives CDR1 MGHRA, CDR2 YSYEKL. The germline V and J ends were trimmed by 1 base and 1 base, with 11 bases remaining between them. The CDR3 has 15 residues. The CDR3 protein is CASSQGAGESYEQYF. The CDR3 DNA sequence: TGCGCCAGCAGCCAAGGGGCAGGGGAATCCTACGAGCAGTACTTC.

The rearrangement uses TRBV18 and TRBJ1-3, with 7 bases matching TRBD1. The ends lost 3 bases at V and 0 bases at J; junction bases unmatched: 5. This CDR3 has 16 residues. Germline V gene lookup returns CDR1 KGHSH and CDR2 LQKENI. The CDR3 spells CASSPRGVRSGNTIYF. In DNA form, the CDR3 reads TGTGCCAGCTCACCCAGGGGGGTCCGCTCTGGAAACACCATATATTTT.

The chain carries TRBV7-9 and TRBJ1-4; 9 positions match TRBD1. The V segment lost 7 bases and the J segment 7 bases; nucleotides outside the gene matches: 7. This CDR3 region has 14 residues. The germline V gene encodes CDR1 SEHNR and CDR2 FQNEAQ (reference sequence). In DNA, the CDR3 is TGTGCCAGCACGAACAGGGGGCTGAGTGAAAAACTGTTTTTT. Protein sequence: CASTNRGLSEKLFF. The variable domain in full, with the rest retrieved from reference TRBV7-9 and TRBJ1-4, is DTGVSQNPRHKITKRGQNVTFRCDPISEHNRLYWYRQTLGQGPEFLTYFQNEAQLEKSRLLSDRFSAERPKGSFSTLEIQRTEQGDSAMYLCASTNRGLSEKLFFGSGTQLSVL.

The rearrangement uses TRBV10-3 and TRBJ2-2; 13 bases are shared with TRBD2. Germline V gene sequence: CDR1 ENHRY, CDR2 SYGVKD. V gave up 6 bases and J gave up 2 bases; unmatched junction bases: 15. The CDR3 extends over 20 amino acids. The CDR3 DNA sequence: TGTGCCATCAGCACAGGAAAGGGGACTAGCGGGGTGATTAACACCGGGGAGCTGTTTTTT. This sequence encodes CAISTGKGTSGVINTGELFF.

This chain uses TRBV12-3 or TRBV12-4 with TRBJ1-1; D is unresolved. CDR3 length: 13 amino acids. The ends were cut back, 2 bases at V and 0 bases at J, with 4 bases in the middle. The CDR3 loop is CASSLLVNTEAFF. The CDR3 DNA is TGTGCCAGCAGTTTACTAGTGAACACTGAAGCTTTCTTT.

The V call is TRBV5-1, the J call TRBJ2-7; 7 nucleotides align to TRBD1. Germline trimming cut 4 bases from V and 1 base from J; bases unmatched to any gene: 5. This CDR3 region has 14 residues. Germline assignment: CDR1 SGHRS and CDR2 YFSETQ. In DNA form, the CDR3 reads TGCGCCAGCAGCGCCGGACAGGTTTCCTACGAGCAGTACTTC. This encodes CASSAGQVSYEQYF.

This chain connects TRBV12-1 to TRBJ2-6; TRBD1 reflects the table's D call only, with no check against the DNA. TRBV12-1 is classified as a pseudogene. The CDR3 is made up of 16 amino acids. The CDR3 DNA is TGTGCCAGCAGCCGCCCGGACAGGACTGGGGCCAACGTCCTGACTTTC. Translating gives CASSRPDRTGANVLTF.

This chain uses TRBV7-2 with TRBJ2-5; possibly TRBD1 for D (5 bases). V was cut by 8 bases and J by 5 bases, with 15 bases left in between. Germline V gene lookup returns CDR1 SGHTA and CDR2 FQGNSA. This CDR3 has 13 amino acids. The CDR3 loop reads CASLMGPEETQYF. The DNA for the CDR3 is TGTGCCAGCCTAATGGGGCCAGAGGAGACCCAGTACTTC.

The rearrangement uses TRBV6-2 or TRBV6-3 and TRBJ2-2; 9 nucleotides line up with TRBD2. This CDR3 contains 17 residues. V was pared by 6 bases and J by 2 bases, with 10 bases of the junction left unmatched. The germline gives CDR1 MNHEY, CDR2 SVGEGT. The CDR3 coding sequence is TGTGCCAGCAGCCCGAGATTAGCGGGAGATAACACCGGGGAGCTGTTTTTT. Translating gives CASSPRLAGDNTGELFF.

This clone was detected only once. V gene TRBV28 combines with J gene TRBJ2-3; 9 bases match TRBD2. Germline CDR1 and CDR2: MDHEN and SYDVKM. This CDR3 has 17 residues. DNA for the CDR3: TGTGCGTGGGGACATGGCGGGAGGGCCGGGGGCACAGATACGCAGTATTTT. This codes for CAWGHGGRAGGTDTQYF. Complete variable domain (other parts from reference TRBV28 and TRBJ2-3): DVKVTQSSRYLVKRTGEKVFLECVQDMDHENMFWYRQDPGLGLRLIYFSYDVKMKEKGDIPEGYSVSREKKERFSLILESASTNQTSMYLCAWGHGGRAGGTDTQYFGPGTRLTVL.

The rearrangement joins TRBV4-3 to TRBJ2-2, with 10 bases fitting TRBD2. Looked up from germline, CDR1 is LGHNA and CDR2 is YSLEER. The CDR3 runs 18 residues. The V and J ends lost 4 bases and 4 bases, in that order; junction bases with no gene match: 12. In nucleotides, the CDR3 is TGCGCCAGCAGCCCCGGGACTAGCGACCCACGAGGCACCGGGGAGCTGTTTTTT. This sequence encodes CASSPGTSDPRGTGELFF.

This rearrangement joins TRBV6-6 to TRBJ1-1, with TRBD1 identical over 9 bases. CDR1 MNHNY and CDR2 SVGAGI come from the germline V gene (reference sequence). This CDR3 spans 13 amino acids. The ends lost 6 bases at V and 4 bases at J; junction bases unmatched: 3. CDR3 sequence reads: CASRDRGSTEAFF. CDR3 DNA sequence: TGTGCCAGCAGGGACAGGGGATCCACTGAAGCTTTCTTT.

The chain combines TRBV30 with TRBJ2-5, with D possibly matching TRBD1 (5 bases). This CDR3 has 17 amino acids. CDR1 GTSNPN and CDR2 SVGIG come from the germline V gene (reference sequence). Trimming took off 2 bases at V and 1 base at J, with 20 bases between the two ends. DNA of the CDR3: TGTGCCTGGAGTACGAATTTCAGGGTTTCGGGCCAAGAGACCCAGTACTTC. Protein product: CAWSTNFRVSGQETQYF.

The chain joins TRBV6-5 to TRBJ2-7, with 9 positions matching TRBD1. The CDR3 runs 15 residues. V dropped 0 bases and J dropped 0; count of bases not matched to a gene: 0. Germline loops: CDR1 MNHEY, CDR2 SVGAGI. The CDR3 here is CASSYSGQGSYEQYF. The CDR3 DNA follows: TGTGCCAGCAGTTACTCGGGACAGGGCTCCTACGAGCAGTACTTC.

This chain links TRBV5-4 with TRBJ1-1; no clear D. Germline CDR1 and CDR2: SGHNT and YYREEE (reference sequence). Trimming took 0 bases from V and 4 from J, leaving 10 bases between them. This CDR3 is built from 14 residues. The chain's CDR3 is CASSLGAMGTEAFF. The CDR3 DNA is TGTGCCAGCAGCTTGGGGGCTATGGGCACTGAAGCTTTCTTT.

The CDR3, as DNA: TGTGCCAGCAGCCCTGGGACAGCCAATAACTATGGCTACACCTTC. Translated: CASSPGTANNYGYTF. The gene calls are TRBV5-4 and TRBJ1-2; 7 bases match TRBD1. Germline lookup yields CDR1 SGHNT and CDR2 YYREEE (reference sequence). The CDR3 extends over 15 amino acids. J gave up 1 base and V 4 bases, and 7 bases lay outside the gene matches.